This T cell receptor (beta chain) appears in the sequencing data of a study of cytomegalovirus exposure and HLA in healthy donors. Study-level information: The platform used for the 120 or so validation repertoires matched that of the roughly 700 first-cohort repertoires, a later analysis reported.

Method: immunoSEQ multiplex PCR; TCRdb's copy keeps in-frame clones and lacks some. The profile shows over 150,000 clones, 65% to 85% of them singletons. Germline V gene data show CDR1 as KGHSH and CDR2 as LQKENI. The V gene lost 3 bases and the J gene lost 5 bases, with 15 bases spanning the gap. CDR3 length equals 15 residues. This clone was observed once. The gene calls are TRBV18 and TRBJ2-3; tentatively, D is TRBD2 (6 bases). This receptor was obtained from a woman under 30 in good health and CMV-seropositive. Material: PBMCs. CDR3 residues: CASSPSGGTRDTQYF. The CDR3 DNA reads as TGTGCCAGCTCACCCTCCGGGGGAACTAGAGATACGCAGTATTTT.